Presented here are 10 T cell receptor beta chains from one specimen sequenced in a study of OX40 agonist ivuxolimab in advanced cancers. TCRdb keeps only in-frame clones here, not all; method: immunoSEQ multiplex PCR. The table shows around 45,000 clones, with about four fifths occurring only once. The input for sequencing was CD4+ or CD8+ T cells sorted from blood, taken in a trial of the OX40 agonist ivuxolimab. The receptors shown here come from an adult with an advanced solid tumor such as melanoma, head and neck, liver or kidney cancer.

This chain links TRBV2 with TRBJ2-3; 16 bases agree with TRBD2. The trim removed 7 bases at V and 4 bases at J, leaving 14 bases unmatched. CDR3 length: 19 amino acids. The germline V gene has CDR1 SNHLY and CDR2 FYNNEI. CDR3 nucleotides: TGTGCCAGCACCGGCCTGGGACTAGCGGGAGGGGGGGAGCCAGATACGCAGTATTTT. This sequence encodes CASTGLGLAGGGEPDTQYF.

The gene calls are TRBV7-8 and TRBJ2-7, with D hard to call. This CDR3 spans 15 amino acids. Trimming removed 7 bases at V and 0 bases at J, with 16 bases between. Germline V gene lookup returns CDR1 SGHVS and CDR2 FQNEAQ. CDR3 nucleotides: TGTGCCAGCAAGTGGGGTTTACGGAGCTCCTACGAGCAGTACTTC. Amino acid sequence: CASKWGLRSSYEQYF.

With respect to this clone: In the same sample, other DNA sequences code for this CDR3. The V and J genes are TRBV25-1 and TRBJ1-1; TRBD1 might be the D (6 bases). Trimming pared 6 bases from V and 0 bases from J, leaving 14 bases between. This CDR3 region has 15 residues. Looked up from germline, CDR1 is MGHDK and CDR2 is SYGVNS. CDR3 protein: CASRGGDTVNTEAFF. CDR3 in DNA: TGTGCCAGCAGGGGGGGGGACACAGTGAACACTGAAGCTTTCTTT.

The gene calls are TRBV27 and TRBJ1-5; the D gene is possibly TRBD1 (6 bases). The CDR3 runs to 15 residues. The germline V and J ends were trimmed by 5 bases and 2 bases, with 13 bases remaining between them. Germline values: CDR1 MNHEY, CDR2 SMNVEV (reference sequence). Here the CDR3 DNA reads TGTGCCAGCAGTGCCAGGGGTTGGGGCAATCAGCCCCAGCATTTT. Residues: CASSARGWGNQPQHF.

This clone appeared a single time. This rearrangement joins TRBV14 to TRBJ2-1; 11 bases match TRBD2. The CDR3 spans 14 residues. V shed 5 bases and J 10 bases; nucleotides not matched to a gene: 7. The germline V gene has CDR1 SGHDN and CDR2 FVKESK. DNA of the CDR3: TGTGCCAGCAGCGAGGGACTAGCGGCTGGCGAGCAGTTCTTC. Protein: CASSEGLAAGEQFF.

The V gene is TRBV7-2, the J gene TRBJ2-5, with D maybe TRBD2 (5 bases). The CDR3 is 14 amino acids. The germline CDR1 and CDR2 sequences are SGHTA and FQGNSA. V shed 1 base and J shed 2 bases, with 8 bases lying between them. CDR3 amino acids: CASSLGGMQETQYF. In nucleotides, the CDR3 is TGTGCCAGCAGCTTAGGAGGGATGCAAGAGACCCAGTACTTC.

This clone was recorded once. CDR3 sequence (DNA): TGTGCCAGCAGTGAACTGGTCCCCCCCGAGAAGAGGGAGTTAGCCTACGAGCAGTACTTC. Amino acids: CASSELVPPEKRELAYEQYF. J is TRBJ2-7 and V is TRBV6-4, with TRBD2 as a possible D gene (5 bases). V was shortened by 3 bases and J by 2 bases, with 29 bases between the two germline ends. CDR1 is MRHNA and CDR2 is SNTAGT in the germline V gene. The CDR3 contains 20 residues.

The chain is built from TRBV2 and TRBJ2-1; weak D call: TRBD1 (5 bases). Trimming stripped 3 bases from V and 8 bases from J, with 11 bases between. This CDR3 has 13 amino acids. Germline V gene data show CDR1 as SNHLY and CDR2 as FYNNEI. The DNA of the CDR3 is TGTGCCAGCAGTGATTGGGGCAAGGATGAGCAGTTCTTC. Encoded protein: CASSDWGKDEQFF. The full variable domain, with the rest looked up from reference TRBV2 and TRBJ2-1, is EPEVTQTPSHQVTQMGQEVILRCVPISNHLYFYWYRQILGQKVEFLVSFYNNEISEKSEIFDDQFSVERPDGSNFTLKIRSTKLEDSAMYFCASSDWGKDEQFFGPGTRLTVL.

The rearrangement uses TRBV6-6 and TRBJ1-5, with D possibly matching TRBD1 (5 bases). Germline CDR1 and CDR2: MNHNY and SVGAGI (reference sequence). The V and J ends lost 4 bases and 2 bases respectively, with 9 bases between them. This CDR3 comprises 14 residues. Here the CDR3 reads CASSSEQGNQPQHF. CDR3 DNA sequence: TGTGCCAGCAGTTCAGAACAGGGCAATCAGCCCCAGCATTTT.

This clone is a singleton in its sample. V is TRBV19 and J is TRBJ1-5; D gene ambiguous. Germline lookup yields CDR1 LNHDA and CDR2 SQIVND (reference sequence). The CDR3 runs to 13 residues. Trimming stripped 3 bases from V and 4 bases from J, with 7 bases between. The chain's CDR3 is CASSIKLNQPQHF. The DNA for the CDR3 is TGTGCCAGTAGTATTAAACTTAATCAGCCCCAGCATTTT.